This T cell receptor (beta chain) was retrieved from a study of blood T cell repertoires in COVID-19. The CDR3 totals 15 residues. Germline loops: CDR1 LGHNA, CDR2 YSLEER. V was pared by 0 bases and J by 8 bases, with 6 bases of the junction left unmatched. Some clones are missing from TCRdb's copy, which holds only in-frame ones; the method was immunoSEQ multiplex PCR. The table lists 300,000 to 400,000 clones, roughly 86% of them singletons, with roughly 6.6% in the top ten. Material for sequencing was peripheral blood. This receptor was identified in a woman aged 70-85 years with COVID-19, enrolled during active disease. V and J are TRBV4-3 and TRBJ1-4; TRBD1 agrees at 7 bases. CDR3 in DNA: TGCGCCAGCAGCCAAGATGGACAGGTCGGCGAAAAACTGTTTTTT. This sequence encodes CASSQDGQVGEKLFF.